What follows are 16 T cell receptor beta chains derived from one specimen sequenced in a study of human versus mouse CDR3 diversity and MHC coevolution. Sequencing used immunoSEQ multiplex PCR; TCRdb keeps in-frame clones, though not all of them. This repertoire shows 45,000 to 75,000 clones, roughly 94% found once; its top ten account for approximately 17%. The sequencing sample was made of naive CD4+ T cells from blood. The subset here: CD45RO-negative CD62L-positive naive CD4 T cells. The receptors come from a person in their sixties in good health.

The sample holds one count of this clone. The V gene is TRBV6-1, the J gene TRBJ2-5; 7 bases align to TRBD2. Germline V gene data show CDR1 as MNHNS and CDR2 as SASEGT. With V trimmed by 5 bases and J by 5 bases, 11 bases remained unmatched. CDR3 length: 15 residues. The CDR3 sequence is CASSKPSAGVETQYF. Here the CDR3 DNA reads TGTGCCAGCAGTAAACCTAGCGCGGGAGTGGAGACCCAGTACTTC.

The chain links TRBV2 to TRBJ2-3, with D uncertain. This CDR3 contains 12 residues. CDR1 SNHLY and CDR2 FYNNEI come from the germline V gene. V was cut by 4 bases and J by 1 base, with 3 bases left in between. The CDR3 reads CASSVGTDTQYF. The CDR3 bases are TGTGCCAGCAGTGTCGGCACAGATACGCAGTATTTT.

Here the CDR3 reads CASSLAGQGFHEQYF. DNA for the CDR3: TGTGCCAGCAGTCTCGCGGGACAGGGATTCCACGAGCAGTACTTC. The chain joins TRBV6-5 to TRBJ2-7; 9 bases are a match to TRBD1. This CDR3 region has 15 residues. Losses at the gene ends were 5 bases for V and 5 bases for J; bases not matched to a gene: 10. Germline V lookup: CDR1 MNHEY, CDR2 SVGAGI.

The chain is built from TRBV19 and TRBJ2-1, with 7 positions matching TRBD2. Trimming at V came to 3 bases and at J to 9 bases, leaving 5 bases not matched to a gene. This CDR3 is built from 13 residues. Germline lookup yields CDR1 LNHDA and CDR2 SQIVND (reference sequence). CDR3 sequence reads: CASSISAGAEQFF. As DNA, the CDR3 is TGTGCCAGTAGTATCAGTGCGGGAGCTGAGCAGTTCTTC.

CDR3: CATSRIYEQFF. The CDR3 nucleotides are TGTGCCACCAGCAGAATCTATGAGCAGTTCTTC. The chain links TRBV15 to TRBJ2-1; unclear D gene. CDR1 and CDR2 (germline): LNHNV, YYDKDF (reference sequence). The CDR3 runs 11 residues. V shed 2 bases and J shed 8 bases, with 4 bases lying between them.

As to this clone: Mismatch with germline at one junction end may stem from a read error. The chain couples TRBV5-1 to TRBJ2-1; tentatively, D is TRBD2 (5 bases). The CDR3 has 14 amino acids. CDR1 and CDR2 (germline): SGHRS, YFSETQ. The CDR3 nucleotides are TGCGCCAGCAGTTTGGACTCCTTATCTAATGAGCAGTTCTTC. It codes for CASSLDSLSNEQFF.

The rearrangement joins TRBV14 to TRBJ1-2, with 7 bases that match TRBD1. V lost 4 bases, J lost 4 bases, and 9 bases stayed unmatched. This CDR3 is 15 amino acids long. Germline-derived CDR1 and CDR2 are SGHDN and FVKESK. CDR3 amino acids: CASSRDRSAGYGYTF. The DNA of the CDR3 is TGTGCCAGCAGCCGGGACAGATCTGCGGGCTATGGCTACACCTTC.

The chain links TRBV7-7 to TRBJ2-2; possibly TRBD2 for D (6 bases). This CDR3 comprises 16 residues. V was trimmed by 5 bases and J by 2 bases, leaving 15 bases between them. Germline V gene data show CDR1 as SSHAT and CDR2 as FNYEAQ (reference sequence). The DNA for the CDR3 is TGTGCCAGCAGCCCGGGGCGGGACGGAAACACCGGGGAGCTGTTTTTT. Protein product: CASSPGRDGNTGELFF.

About this clone itself: The junction and the germline gene differ at one end; a read error may be behind it. This chain joins TRBV5-1 and TRBJ2-3; D is possibly TRBD2 (6 bases). The CDR3 contains 12 residues. CDR1 and CDR2 from the germline V gene are SGHRS and YFSETQ. CDR3 sequence (DNA): TGCGCCAGCAGCTTGGACGGGGTGGGACTTATTTTT. Translation gives CASSLDGVGLIF. Combining the CDR3 with reference TRBV5-1 and TRBJ2-3 gives the whole variable domain KAGVTQTPRYLIKTRGQQVTLSCSPISGHRSVSWYQQTPGQGLQFLFEYFSETQRNKGNFPGRFSGRQFSNSRSEMNVSTLELGDSALYLCASSLDGVGLIFGPGTRLTVL.

The V gene is TRBV30, the J gene TRBJ2-7, with 10 nucleotides matching TRBD1. The germline V gene encodes CDR1 GTSNPN and CDR2 SVGIG (reference sequence). The CDR3 has 13 amino acids. With V trimmed by 3 bases and J by 3 bases, 2 bases remained unmatched. The CDR3 DNA is TGTGCCTGGAGGGGGGACAGGGGCTACGAGCAGTACTTC. Encoded protein: CAWRGDRGYEQYF.

The rearrangement links TRBV7-8 to TRBJ2-2; maybe TRBD2 (7 bases). The V and J ends lost 1 base and 5 bases respectively, with 11 bases between them. Germline CDR1 reads SGHVS; CDR2 reads FQNEAQ. CDR3 size: 15 residues. Here the CDR3 DNA reads TGTGCCAGCAGCTTAGTGAGGGGGGGAACCGGGGAGCTGTTTTTT. Translated, it gives CASSLVRGGTGELFF.

The chain has TRBV4-2 and TRBJ2-3, with D possibly being TRBD2 (6 bases). The CDR3 contains 17 residues. Trimming took 3 bases from V and 3 from J, leaving 19 bases between them. The V gene's germline CDR1 is LGHNA and CDR2 YNFKEQ. The CDR3 DNA reads TGTGCCAGCAGCCAGGCTGCGGGACTTCGAAAAACAGATACGCAGTATTTT. It specifies CASSQAAGLRKTDTQYF.

This clone was picked up one time. This rearrangement joins TRBV7-2 to TRBJ2-2, with 9 bases aligning to TRBD2. After removal of 5 bases from V and 2 bases from J, the junction contained 3 bases not matched to a gene. This CDR3 has 15 residues. Germline V CDR1 and CDR2: SGHTA, FQGNSA. The CDR3, as DNA: TGTGCCAGCAGCCCGGGACTAGCCAACACCGGGGAGCTGTTTTTT. Protein: CASSPGLANTGELFF.

The CDR3 loop is CASSQYRLAGGHNEQFF. The CDR3 region has the DNA TGCGCCAGCAGCCAGTACCGACTAGCGGGAGGCCACAATGAGCAGTTCTTC. The chain has TRBV4-1 and TRBJ2-1; 13 nucleotides align to TRBD2. The CDR3 consists of 17 residues. V shed 3 bases, J shed 5 bases, and the junction held 7 bases outside the gene matches. The germline V gene has CDR1 MGHRA and CDR2 YSYEKL.

This chain connects TRBV4-1 to TRBJ2-3; tentative D call: TRBD2 (5 bases). Germline-derived CDR1 and CDR2 are MGHRA and YSYEKL. Between the trimmed V and J ends, which lost 1 base and 1 base, there was a span of 9 bases. This CDR3 region has 15 residues. The CDR3 DNA reads TGCGCCAGCAGCCAAGTCGGGGTGGGCACAGATACGCAGTATTTT. Translating gives CASSQVGVGTDTQYF.

The chain employs TRBV5-4 and TRBJ2-5, with D hard to call. The V gene lost 0 bases and the J gene lost 1 base, with 10 bases spanning the gap. The CDR3 spans 15 residues. From germline, CDR1 is SGHNT and CDR2 YYREEE (reference sequence). In DNA form, the CDR3 reads TGTGCCAGCAGCTTGGGGGCCCAGAGCCAAGAGACCCAGTACTTC. Encoded protein: CASSLGAQSQETQYF.